This T cell receptor beta chain appears in the sequencing data of a study of blood T cell repertoires in COVID-19 (dated by TCRdb to about 2020). Describing the broader study: Samples covering the acute and convalescent phases of COVID-19 were provided by collaborators in the United States, Italy and Spain. The repertoires were released in a freely available public database meant as a resource for research on the immune response to SARS-CoV-2. The material from the prospective study consisted of cDNA or gDNA derived from T cells, B-cell-depleted T cells, or PBMCs. The samples were drawn from the first 160 participants of the ongoing ImmuneRACE study and from some 1,300 subjects provided by 6 global collaborators. HLA class I and class II types, where available, came from metadata supplied by the sample provider rather than from assay-based typing. A de-identified subject ID, COVID-19 status, age in years and sex were almost always included in the sample metadata. The dataset comprised deeply sampled blood TCRbeta repertoires from subjects exposed to, actively infected with, or recovered from COVID-19. Overall study results and their limits: How much clinical and demographic metadata was included differed by source and by participant, and the metadata was provided uncurated.

For CDR1 and CDR2, the germline V gene (reference sequence) lists SGHKS and YYEKEE. At the junction V is shortened by 4 bases and J by 3 bases, with 8 bases in between. There are 13 amino acids in the CDR3, from cysteine to phenylalanine inclusive. Of all the DNA, just the CDR3 is kept, 39 bases in frame from base 1. The immunoSEQ Assay, a bias-controlled multiplex PCR, was used to amplify TCRbeta CDR3 regions from genomic DNA. As for the original processing: Within the assay, amplification of reference gene primers was used to estimate how many nucleated cells each sample contained. To quantify the absolute abundance of each unique TCRbeta CDR3 rearrangement, sequence reads were collapsed and filtered. For each sample, productive Simpson clonality was calculated as the square root of Simpson's diversity index over productive rearrangements. In TCRdb, the immuneACCESS table is reduced to in-frame sequences with V and J assigned. These tables do not hold every clone; where another copy was compared, an unresolved V gene accounts for under half, and the others remain unexplained. That table supplies the V and J calls and clone size; D and trimming were determined from the DNA. This sample gives some 140,000 clones in total; roughly four fifths of them show up just once. Together, the top ten hold about 2.6% of the sample.

Of note for this clone: Its target antigen remains unknown. No base quality information exists; no much larger clone differs at one position.

In the prospective study, participants were about 18 to 95 years old, resided in about two dozen geographic areas of the United States, and were enrolled through a virtual design. To assign participants to cohorts, the prospective study relied on clinical history that participants themselves reported in a screening survey and a study questionnaire. In the prospective study, whole blood, serum and a nasopharyngeal or oropharyngeal swab were collected from each participant by mobile phlebotomists. Participants in the prospective study had the option to provide additional blood draws and questionnaires over a roughly 2-month period. Before DNA extraction, blood samples from the prospective study were shipped at room temperature or frozen.

The TCR was taken from a man aged 40-55 years with acute COVID-19. The sequenced material came from PBMCs or T cells enriched from blood (not recorded which). The V and J segments used are TRBV5-5 and TRBJ2-1; no D gene can be assigned with confidence. The CDR3 protein is CASSLVGYNEQFF. The DNA sequence follows: TGTGCCAGCAGCCTCGTCGGCTACAATGAGCAGTTCTTC.